A selection of T cell receptor beta chains follows, all from one sample in a study of tumor T cells in aggressive B-cell lymphoma. Some clones are missing from TCRdb's copy, which holds only in-frame ones; the method was immunoSEQ multiplex PCR. The table includes approximately 4,000 clones, 91% detected once. The sample was tumor tissue. These receptor sequences come from an adult with diffuse large B cell lymphoma. Each CDR3 is given with its conserved first and last residue. A D gene is named only where the DNA matches it firmly. Some rows have no size entry. The others give once, few or many, or a class for an expanded clone.

CDR3: CAGTDRVGYGYTF
DNA: TGTGCCGGCACGGACAGGGTAGGCTATGGCTACACCTTC
D: TRBD1
size: -
V: TRBV5-4
J: TRBJ1-2

CDR3: CASSSGLAGVNEQFF
DNA: TGTGCCAGCAGCTCGGGACTAGCGGGAGTCAATGAGCAGTTCTTC
D: TRBD2
size: -
V: TRBV11-2
J: TRBJ2-1

CDR3: CASSFYRGPLRYF
DNA: TGTGCCAGCAGCTTCTACAGGGGCCCTCTACGGTACTTC
D: TRBD1
size: once
V: TRBV5-6
J: TRBJ2-7

CDR3: CASSLGQGDTDTQYF
DNA: TGTGCCAGCAGCCTCGGACAGGGCGACACAGATACGCAGTATTTT
D: TRBD1
size: -
V: TRBV5-5
J: TRBJ2-3

CDR3: CASATTGGDYGYTF
DNA: TGTGCCAGCGCGACCACCGGCGGGGACTATGGCTACACCTTC
D: -
size: few
V: TRBV27
J: TRBJ1-2

CDR3: CASSQAGGSGNTIYF
DNA: TGCGCCAGCAGTCAGGCAGGGGGCTCTGGAAACACCATATATTTT
D: TRBD1
size: few
V: TRBV5-1
J: TRBJ1-3

CDR3: CATSKGGGGYGANVLTF
DNA: TGTGCCACCAGCAAAGGGGGCGGAGGTTATGGGGCCAACGTCCTGACTTTC
D: TRBD1
size: -
V: TRBV15
J: TRBJ2-6

CDR3: CASSSSGGAPSYNEQFF
DNA: TGTGCCAGCAGTTCCAGCGGGGGGGCCCCCTCCTACAATGAGCAGTTCTTC
D: TRBD2
size: -
V: TRBV27
J: TRBJ2-1

CDR3: CASSQGDSQLHTEAFF
DNA: TGTGCCAGCAGCCAAGGGGACAGCCAACTCCACACTGAAGCTTTCTTT
D: TRBD1
size: -
V: TRBV4-2
J: TRBJ1-1

CDR3: CASRARQYNQPQHF
DNA: TGTGCCAGCAGAGCCCGACAGTACAATCAGCCCCAGCATTTT
D: -
size: -
V: TRBV2
J: TRBJ1-5

CDR3: CASSKAGYEQYF
DNA: TGTGCCAGCTCCAAAGCCGGCTACGAGCAGTACTTC
D: -
size: -
V: TRBV28
J: TRBJ2-7

CDR3: CAWSMDRGAGGYTF
DNA: TGTGCCTGGAGTATGGACAGGGGAGCGGGCGGCTACACCTTC
D: TRBD1
size: -
V: TRBV30
J: TRBJ1-2

CDR3: CSAVPYEQFF
DNA: TGCAGTGCCGTCCCCTATGAGCAGTTCTTC
D: -
size: -
V: TRBV20-1
J: TRBJ2-1

CDR3: CASSLENNEQFF
DNA: TGTGCCAGCAGCTTAGAGAACAATGAGCAGTTCTTC
D: -
size: -
V: TRBV7-3
J: TRBJ2-1

CDR3: CASSLDSTSPGSEQFF
DNA: TGTGCCAGCAGCTTAGATTCGACTAGCCCAGGGAGTGAGCAGTTCTTC
D: TRBD2
size: once
V: TRBV11-3
J: TRBJ2-1

CDR3: CASSWDDRGGEADTQYF
DNA: TGTGCCAGCAGTTGGGACGACAGGGGGGGGGAGGCAGATACGCAGTATTTT
D: TRBD1
size: -
V: TRBV27
J: TRBJ2-3

CDR3: CASSLAMTVNQPQHF
DNA: TGTGCCAGCAGCTTAGCGATGACAGTCAATCAGCCCCAGCATTTT
D: -
size: -
V: TRBV7-2
J: TRBJ1-5

CDR3: CASSDRTSGWHEQFF
DNA: TGTGCCAGCAGCGATAGGACTAGCGGGTGGCATGAGCAGTTCTTC
D: TRBD2
size: -
V: TRBV9
J: TRBJ2-1

CDR3: CSVGPGTSGRGGEQFF
DNA: TGCAGCGTTGGTCCTGGGACTAGCGGGAGAGGCGGTGAGCAGTTCTTC
D: TRBD2
size: -
V: TRBV29-1
J: TRBJ2-1

CDR3: CASTLAGQGGGTQYF
DNA: TGTGCCAGCACCCTGGCGGGACAGGGAGGTGGGACCCAGTACTTC
D: TRBD1
size: once
V: TRBV7-6
J: TRBJ2-5

CDR3: CASSTGTSGRAGYEQYF
DNA: TGTGCCAGCAGCACTGGGACTAGCGGGAGGGCCGGCTACGAGCAGTACTTC
D: TRBD2
size: -
V: TRBV5-4
J: TRBJ2-7

CDR3: CASSLGRTGEPGGYTF
DNA: TGTGCCAGCAGCTTAGGCCGGACAGGGGAGCCGGGGGGCTACACCTTC
D: TRBD1
size: -
V: TRBV13
J: TRBJ1-2

CDR3: CASSLTSGDTYEQYF
DNA: TGTGCCAGCAGCTTGACTAGCGGGGACACCTATGAGCAGTACTTC
D: TRBD2
size: -
V: TRBV5-6
J: TRBJ2-7

CDR3: CASSLPGGGPSDTQYF
DNA: TGCGCCAGCAGTCTCCCCGGGGGAGGGCCCTCAGATACGCAGTATTTT
D: TRBD2
size: -
V: TRBV5-1
J: TRBJ2-3

CDR3: CAWSVGTHISNYGYTF
DNA: TGTGCCTGGAGTGTGGGCACCCATATATCTAACTATGGCTACACCTTC
D: -
size: few
V: TRBV30
J: TRBJ1-2

CDR3: CARPVGENGNTIYF
DNA: TGTGCCCGCCCGGTCGGGGAAAATGGAAACACCATATATTTT
D: -
size: -
V: TRBV2
J: TRBJ1-3

CDR3: CASSQLTGRNTEAFF
DNA: TGCGCCAGCAGCCAACTGACAGGGAGGAACACTGAAGCTTTCTTT
D: TRBD1
size: -
V: TRBV4-3
J: TRBJ1-1

CDR3: CASSLRLAGHEQYF
DNA: TGTGCCAGCAGCTTAAGACTAGCGGGACACGAGCAGTACTTC
D: TRBD2
size: -
V: TRBV9
J: TRBJ2-7

CDR3: CASSYTTSGAYEQYF
DNA: TGTGCCAGCAGCTATACGACTAGCGGCGCCTACGAGCAGTACTTC
D: TRBD2
size: -
V: TRBV7-2
J: TRBJ2-7

CDR3: CAWNELADAYNEQFF
DNA: TGTGCCTGGAATGAGCTAGCGGACGCCTACAATGAGCAGTTCTTC
D: TRBD2
size: -
V: TRBV30
J: TRBJ2-1

CDR3: CASSPGSGGRDEQYF
DNA: TGTGCCAGCAGCCCAGGGAGCGGGGGAAGGGACGAGCAGTACTTC
D: TRBD2
size: -
V: TRBV7-9
J: TRBJ2-7

CDR3: CASSQDGGRFNIQYF
DNA: TGTGCCAGCAGCCAAGATGGCGGGAGGTTCAACATTCAGTACTTC
D: TRBD2
size: -
V: TRBV4-2
J: TRBJ2-4

CDR3: CAIRGSGSTDTQYF
DNA: TGTGCCATCAGGGGAAGCGGGAGCACAGATACGCAGTATTTT
D: -
size: -
V: TRBV10-3
J: TRBJ2-3